The rows below give T cell receptor beta chains drawn from one sample of a study of T cell responses to AZD1222 COVID-19 vaccine. The data were produced by immunoSEQ multiplex PCR, yet TCRdb's version contains in-frame clones alone and is incomplete. The sample comprises 95,000 to 150,000 clones, around 93% of which are singletons, and around 15% rests with the top ten. The sample in question was peripheral blood, obtained on day 0 of AZD1222 vaccination. All receptors come from an adult in good health. CDR3s include the opening cysteine and the closing phenylalanine or tryptophan. The order of the fields is D gene, J gene, V gene, clone size, CDR3 protein, CDR3 DNA. D genes are given only for firm matches. A clone size is listed for some rows: how often the clone was seen (once, few, many), or a class if it is expanded.

. | TRBJ1-2 | TRBV27 | once | CASSFLGDFYGYTF | TGTGCCAGCAGTTTCCTCGGGGATTTCTATGGCTACACCTTC
. | TRBJ2-7 | TRBV7-8 | . | CASSLETGGRAYEQYF | TGTGCCAGCAGCTTAGAAACCGGGGGGCGGGCATACGAGCAGTACTTC
TRBD2 | TRBJ2-3 | TRBV5-6 | once | CASSHGTSRDTQYF | TGTGCCAGCAGCCACGGGACTAGCAGAGATACGCAGTATTTT
. | TRBJ2-1 | TRBV9 | . | CASSAYSYNEQFF | TGTGCCAGCAGCGCGTATAGCTACAATGAGCAGTTCTTC
. | TRBJ1-5 | TRBV3-1/TRBV3-2 | . | CASSDGVRPQHF | TGTGCCAGCAGCGATGGGGTCCGGCCCCAGCATTTT
TRBD1 | TRBJ2-1 | TRBV6-5 | once | CASSWDRYNEQFF | TGTGCCAGCAGTTGGGACAGATACAATGAGCAGTTCTTC
TRBD1 | TRBJ2-7 | TRBV9 | . | CASSVAGQGVHEQYF | TGTGCCAGCAGCGTAGCAGGACAGGGGGTCCACGAGCAGTACTTC
TRBD1 | TRBJ2-1 | TRBV29-1 | . | CSVGGTGDNEQFF | TGCAGCGTTGGGGGGACAGGGGACAATGAGCAGTTCTTC
. | TRBJ1-2 | TRBV7-2 | . | CASSPPGWGRGGNGYTF | TGTGCCAGCAGCCCCCCCGGGTGGGGCAGAGGTGGCAATGGCTACACCTTC
. | TRBJ2-5 | TRBV7-8 | . | CASSLGARTTIKSETQYF | TGTGCCAGCAGCTTAGGGGCACGGACTACTATAAAATCGGAGACCCAGTACTTC
. | TRBJ2-7 | TRBV4-3 | many | CASSQDRIGTQGGYGEQYF | TGCGCCAGCAGCCAAGACCGGATTGGGACTCAGGGGGGTTACGGGGAACAGTACTTC
TRBD2 | TRBJ2-2 | TRBV3-1/TRBV3-2 | . | CASSQRASGTITNTGELFF | TGTGCCAGCAGTCAGAGGGCTAGCGGGACTATTACGAACACCGGGGAGCTGTTTTTT
. | TRBJ1-2 | TRBV19 | . | CASSIDLGRWNYGYTF | TGTGCCAGTAGTATAGATCTAGGGAGGTGGAACTATGGCTACACCTTC
. | TRBJ1-3 | TRBV2 | . | CASSPKTGPGNTIYF | TGTGCCAGCAGTCCTAAAACAGGGCCCGGAAACACCATATATTTT
TRBD1 | TRBJ1-4 | TRBV7-9 | . | CASSLKPPQGESEKLFF | TGTGCCAGCAGCTTGAAGCCCCCCCAGGGGGAGAGTGAAAAACTGTTTTTT
. | TRBJ2-3 | TRBV7-2 | . | CASSLPLRRGEPLTDTQYF | TGTGCCAGCAGCTTACCCCTCCGGAGGGGCGAACCGCTCACAGATACGCAGTATTTT
. | TRBJ2-1 | TRBV27 | . | CASSLGGGSRSYNEQFF | TGTGCCAGCAGTTTAGGGGGCGGGAGCAGGTCCTACAATGAGCAGTTCTTC
. | TRBJ2-5 | TRBV2 | . | CASSERGLGPETQYF | TGTGCCAGCAGTGAACGAGGACTCGGGCCAGAGACCCAGTACTTC
. | TRBJ2-3 | TRBV9 | . | CASSVEALADRTDTQYF | TGTGCCAGCAGCGTAGAGGCGCTAGCAGACCGCACAGATACGCAGTATTTT
. | TRBJ1-3 | TRBV2 | . | CASSSGSGNTIYF | TGTGCCAGCAGTTCGGGATCTGGAAACACCATATATTTT
TRBD2 | TRBJ2-7 | TRBV4-3 | . | CASSQEWTSGEQYF | TGCGCCAGCAGCCAAGAATGGACTAGTGGGGAGCAGTACTTC
. | TRBJ1-5 | TRBV29-1 | . | CSAVPEGNQPQHF | TGCAGCGCCGTGCCCGAAGGCAATCAGCCCCAGCATTTT
. | TRBJ2-2 | TRBV2 | . | CASPDTNTGELFF | TGTGCCAGCCCGGACACTAACACCGGGGAGCTGTTTTTT
TRBD1 | TRBJ2-7 | TRBV29-1 | . | CSVGTGKGSYEQYF | TGCAGCGTTGGGACAGGGAAGGGTTCCTACGAGCAGTACTTC
. | TRBJ2-3 | TRBV6-5 | . | CASSISGLTDTQYF | TGTGCCAGCAGTATATCGGGGCTCACAGATACGCAGTATTTT
. | TRBJ2-2 | TRBV5-1 | . | CASSLAASVRAGELFF | TGCGCCAGCAGCTTGGCGGCTAGCGTCAGGGCCGGGGAGCTGTTTTTT
. | TRBJ1-5 | TRBV3-1/TRBV3-2 | once | CASSLGTLQPQHF | TGTGCCAGCAGCCTCGGGACTCTTCAGCCCCAGCATTTT
. | TRBJ1-3 | TRBV7-9 | . | CASSLDGGLLSGNTIYF | TGTGCCAGCAGCTTAGATGGGGGGCTCCTCTCTGGAAACACCATATATTTT
. | TRBJ2-7 | TRBV4-3 | . | CASSQGQVPYEQYF | TGCGCCAGCAGCCAAGGGCAGGTCCCCTACGAGCAGTACTTC
TRBD1 | TRBJ1-1 | TRBV30 | . | CAWRGQGHSQAFF | TGTGCCTGGAGGGGACAGGGACATTCTCAAGCTTTCTTT
TRBD1 | TRBJ2-7 | TRBV6-5 | . | CASSLTGAGYEQYF | TGTGCCAGCAGTCTAACAGGGGCCGGCTACGAGCAGTACTTC
TRBD2 | TRBJ2-2 | TRBV24-1 | . | CATSDGTSGRRTGELFF | TGTGCCACCAGTGACGGGACTAGCGGGAGGCGGACCGGGGAGCTGTTTTTT
TRBD1 | TRBJ1-5 | TRBV2 | . | CASSQTGGNQPQHF | TGTGCCAGCAGTCAGACAGGGGGCAATCAGCCCCAGCATTTT
. | TRBJ1-6 | TRBV2 | . | CASGQAFSSYNSPLHF | TGTGCCAGCGGTCAAGCGTTTAGCTCCTATAATTCACCCCTCCACTTT
. | TRBJ1-1 | TRBV7-2 | . | CVSSWGGTEAFF | TGTGTCAGCAGCTGGGGGGGCACTGAAGCTTTCTTT
. | TRBJ2-7 | TRBV2 | . | CASSVPDYEQYF | TGTGCCAGCAGTGTTCCCGACTACGAGCAGTACTTC
. | TRBJ1-2 | TRBV27 | once | CASSFIRGTANYGYTF | TGTGCCAGCAGTTTTATCCGTGGCACTGCTAACTATGGCTACACCTTC
. | TRBJ1-3 | TRBV7-2 | . | CASSPRSIGATGNTIYF | TGTGCCAGCAGCCCCCGCTCTATAGGGGCTACCGGAAACACCATATATTTT
. | TRBJ1-5 | TRBV7-2 | . | CASSLRDGDGQPQHF | TGTGCCAGCAGCTTAAGGGACGGTGATGGTCAGCCCCAGCATTTT
TRBD1 | TRBJ2-4 | TRBV28 | . | CASSLQGARKNIQYF | TGTGCCAGCAGTTTGCAGGGGGCACGGAAAAACATTCAGTACTTC
. | TRBJ2-1 | TRBV28 | . | CASSLLGRDYNEQFF | TGTGCCAGCAGTTTGCTTGGGCGGGACTACAATGAGCAGTTCTTC
. | TRBJ2-3 | TRBV5-1 | few | CASSLGQSPDTQYF | TGCGCCAGCAGCTTGGGACAGTCTCCAGATACGCAGTATTTT
. | TRBJ2-7 | TRBV12-3/TRBV12-4 | . | CASSLSEVSEQYF | TGTGCCAGCAGTTTATCGGAGGTTTCCGAGCAGTACTTC
. | TRBJ1-1 | TRBV12-3/TRBV12-4 | once | CASSWGLNTEAFF | TGTGCCAGCAGCTGGGGCTTGAACACTGAAGCTTTCTTT
. | TRBJ2-7 | TRBV19 | . | CASSIGGPTAYEQYF | TGTGCCAGTAGTATTGGGGGACCCACCGCCTACGAGCAGTACTTC
. | TRBJ1-1 | TRBV19 | . | CASSEIAGWSMHEAFF | TGTGCCAGTAGTGAAATCGCAGGGTGGTCTATGCATGAAGCTTTCTTT